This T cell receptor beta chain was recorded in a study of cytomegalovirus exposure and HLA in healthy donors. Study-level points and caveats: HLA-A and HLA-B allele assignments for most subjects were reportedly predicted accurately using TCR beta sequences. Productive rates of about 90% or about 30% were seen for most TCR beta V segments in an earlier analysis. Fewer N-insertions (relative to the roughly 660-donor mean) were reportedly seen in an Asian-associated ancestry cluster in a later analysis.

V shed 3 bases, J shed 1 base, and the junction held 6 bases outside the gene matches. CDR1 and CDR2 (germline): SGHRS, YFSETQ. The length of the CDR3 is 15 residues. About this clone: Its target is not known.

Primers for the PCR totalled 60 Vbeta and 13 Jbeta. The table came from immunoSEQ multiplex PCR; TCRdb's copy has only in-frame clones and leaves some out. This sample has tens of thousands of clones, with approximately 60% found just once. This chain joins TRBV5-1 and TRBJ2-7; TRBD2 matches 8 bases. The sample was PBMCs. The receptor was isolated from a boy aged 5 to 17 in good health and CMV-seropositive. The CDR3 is CASSSLAGTSYEQYF. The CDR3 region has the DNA TGCGCCAGCAGCTCGTTAGCGGGGACTTCCTACGAGCAGTACTTC. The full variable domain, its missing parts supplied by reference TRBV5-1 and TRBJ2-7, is KAGVTQTPRYLIKTRGQQVTLSCSPISGHRSVSWYQQTPGQGLQFLFEYFSETQRNKGNFPGRFSGRQFSNSRSEMNVSTLELGDSALYLCASSSLAGTSYEQYFGPGTRLTVT.